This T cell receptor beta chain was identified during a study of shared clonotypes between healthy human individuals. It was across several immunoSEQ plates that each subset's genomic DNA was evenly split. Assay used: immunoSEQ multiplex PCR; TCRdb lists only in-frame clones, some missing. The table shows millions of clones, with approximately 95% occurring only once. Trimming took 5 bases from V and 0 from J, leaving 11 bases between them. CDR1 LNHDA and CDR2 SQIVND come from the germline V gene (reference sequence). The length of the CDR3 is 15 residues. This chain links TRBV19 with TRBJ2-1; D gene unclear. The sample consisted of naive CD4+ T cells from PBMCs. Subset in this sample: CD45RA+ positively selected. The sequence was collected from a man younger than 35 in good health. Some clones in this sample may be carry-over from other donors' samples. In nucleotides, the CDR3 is TGTGCCAGTAGTCTAATCCGGAGCTCCTACAATGAGCAGTTCTTC. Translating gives CASSLIRSSYNEQFF. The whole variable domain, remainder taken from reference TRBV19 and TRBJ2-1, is DGGITQSPKYLFRKEGQNVTLSCEQNLNHDAMYWYRQDPGQGLRLIYYSQIVNDFQKGDIAEGYSVSREKKESFPLTVTSAQKNPTAFYLCASSLIRSSYNEQFFGPGTRLTVL.